This TCR beta chain was recovered during a study of T cells after yellow fever vaccination. General observations from the study: CD4 and CD8 compartments shared a small share of clonotypes.

The CDR3 has 16 residues. In germline, CDR1 is MNHEY, CDR2 SVGEGT. The trim removed 7 bases at V and 8 bases at J, leaving 14 bases unmatched. TCRdb passed the 5' RACE reads through MiXCR, listing each CDR3 protein once. This table has 100,000 to 150,000 distinct CDR3 sequences, over 12% appearing once. This clonotype appeared once. No antigen is known for it. The J gene is TRBJ1-2, the V gene TRBV6-2 or TRBV6-3; 12 nucleotides align to TRBD1. The source material was CD8+ T cells sorted from PBMCs, sampled 5 days after the yellow fever booster vaccination. The TCR comes from a man aged 18-30 years who received the YFV17D yellow fever vaccine. CDR3 nucleotides: TGTGCCAGCAAGGGACAGGGGGCCCACCCTGCCTCGGGCTACACCTTC. As protein: CASKGQGAHPASGYTF.